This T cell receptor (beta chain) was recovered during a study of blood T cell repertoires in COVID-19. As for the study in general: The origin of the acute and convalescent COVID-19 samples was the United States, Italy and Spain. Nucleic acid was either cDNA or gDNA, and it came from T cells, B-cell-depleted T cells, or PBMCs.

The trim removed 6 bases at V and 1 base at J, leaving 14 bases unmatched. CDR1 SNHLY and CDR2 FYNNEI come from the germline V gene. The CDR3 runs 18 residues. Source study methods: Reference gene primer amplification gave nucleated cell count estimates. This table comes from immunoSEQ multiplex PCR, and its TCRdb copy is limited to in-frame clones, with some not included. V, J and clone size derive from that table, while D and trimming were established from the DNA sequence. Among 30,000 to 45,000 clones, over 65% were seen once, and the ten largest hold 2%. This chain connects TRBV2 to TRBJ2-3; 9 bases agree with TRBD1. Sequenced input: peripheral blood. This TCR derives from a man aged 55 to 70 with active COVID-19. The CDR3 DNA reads TGTGCCAGCAGCACCGGGACAGGGAAAGTGAATGGCACAGATACGCAGTATTTT. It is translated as CASSTGTGKVNGTDTQYF.